This T cell receptor (beta chain) was observed in a study of blood T cell repertoires in COVID-19 (dated by TCRdb to about 2020). Describing the broader study: The collaborator samples originated in the United States, Italy and Spain and spanned the acute and convalescent phases of COVID-19. The prospective study material was composed of cDNA or gDNA derived from T cells, B-cell-depleted T cells, or PBMCs. Deeply sampled blood TCRbeta repertoires from subjects exposed to, actively infected with, or recovered from COVID-19 were included in the dataset. The repertoires were released in a freely available public database meant as a resource for research on the immune response to SARS-CoV-2. Samples came from the ongoing ImmuneRACE study (first 160 participants) plus 1,254 subjects from 6 global collaborators. Sample metadata almost always included a de-identified subject ID, COVID-19 status, age in years and sex. Where HLA class I and class II types were available, the types were taken from metadata supplied by the sample provider, not from assay-based typing. What the research found in general, with its limitations: How much clinical and demographic metadata was included differed by source and by participant, and the metadata was provided uncurated.

TCRbeta CDR3 regions were amplified from genomic DNA using the immunoSEQ Assay, a bias-controlled multiplex PCR. The study's own analysis went as follows. Nucleated cell counts per sample were estimated from amplification of reference gene primers within the assay. To quantify the absolute abundance of each unique TCRbeta CDR3 rearrangement, sequence reads were collapsed and filtered. For each sample, productive Simpson clonality was calculated as the square root of Simpson's diversity index over productive rearrangements. Held by TCRdb, this immuneACCESS table contains in-frame sequences only and omits some clones. Under half of the omission traces to an unresolved V gene where checked; the cause of the rest is unknown. From that table come the V and J calls and clone size; the DNA was used to work out D and trimming. This sample holds roughly 220,000 clones; roughly 88% were observed only once. The ten largest clones add up to about 15% of the sample.

As for this clone: The clone's antigen remains unknown. The sample holds no much larger clone one base away, and base qualities are not on file.

Trimming at the junction amounts to 3 bases on V and 4 bases on J, and the germline ends lie 7 bases apart. Taken from cysteine to phenylalanine, the CDR3 has 13 residues. Only CDR3 DNA remains: 39 bases, in frame from the first base. CDR1 and CDR2 were assigned from the germline V gene as SGHRS and YFSETQ. Enrolling through a virtual design, the prospective study's participants ranged in age from roughly 18 to 100 years and lived across roughly 23 United States geographic areas. In the prospective study, cohorts were assigned on the basis of participant-reported clinical history obtained from a screening survey and a study questionnaire. Mobile phlebotomists in the prospective study collected whole blood, serum and a nasopharyngeal or oropharyngeal swab from every participant. Prospective study participants could optionally give additional blood draws and questionnaires over an approximately 2-month period. Prospective study blood samples were shipped either frozen or at room temperature before DNA extraction.

The chain is made from TRBV5-1 and TRBJ2-2; the D gene is possibly TRBD2, with 5 bases matching. The sample taken for sequencing was PBMCs or T cells enriched from blood (not recorded which). The TCR comes from a woman aged 50 to 60 with acute COVID-19. The base sequence is TGCGCCAGCAGCTGGCTAGCCACCGGGGAGCTGTTTTTT. Its protein is CASSWLATGELFF.